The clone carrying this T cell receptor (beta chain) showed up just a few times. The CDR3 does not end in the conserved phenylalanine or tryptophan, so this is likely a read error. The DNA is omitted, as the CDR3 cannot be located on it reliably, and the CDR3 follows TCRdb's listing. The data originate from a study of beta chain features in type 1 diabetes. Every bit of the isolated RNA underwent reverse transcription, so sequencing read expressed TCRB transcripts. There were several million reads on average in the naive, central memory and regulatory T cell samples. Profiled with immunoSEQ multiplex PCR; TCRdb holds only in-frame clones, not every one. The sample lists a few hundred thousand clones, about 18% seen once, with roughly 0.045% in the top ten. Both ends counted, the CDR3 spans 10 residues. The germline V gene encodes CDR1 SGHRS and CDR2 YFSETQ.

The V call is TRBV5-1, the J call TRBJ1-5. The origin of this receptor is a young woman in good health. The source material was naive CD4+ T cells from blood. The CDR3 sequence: CASRSERAGS.